Given below is one T cell receptor beta chain in context. Its antigen remains unknown. This entry is derived from a study of graft-versus-host responses after intestinal transplantation. Study context: Anti-thymocyte globulin induction preceded two to four years of tacrolimus and steroid maintenance in all recipients. Study-wide results and limits: Recipient marrow harbored GvH clones, some of which surfaced first in ileum or blood. Allograft graft-versus-host to host-versus-graft clonal ratios ran high in patients with graft-donor T cell macrochimerism. Early post-transplant declines in HvG were associated with peak levels of circulating GvH clones.

The CDR3 extends over 14 amino acids. V shed 5 bases and J 10 bases; nucleotides not matched to a gene: 6. Per the germline V gene, CDR1 is KGHSH and CDR2 is LQKENI. The protocol was immunoSEQ multiplex PCR, while the TCRdb copy is restricted to in-frame clones and leaves out a portion. The table records about 90,000 clones, approximately 90% of them present only once. The rearrangement joins TRBV18 to TRBJ2-1, with 12 nucleotides matching TRBD2. The sample here was unstimulated CD4+ T cells sorted from spleen or lymph node cells, taken before transplant. This receptor was identified in a human donor who was the organ donor for an intestinal transplant. DNA of the CDR3: TGTGCCAGCTCATCACTAGCGGGGGGCTGGGAGCAGTTCTTC. As protein: CASSSLAGGWEQFF.